One and the same sample provided the 10 T cell receptor beta chains below, sequenced in a study of blood T cell repertoires in COVID-19. Clones were sequenced by immunoSEQ multiplex PCR, and TCRdb holds only the in-frame ones, with some missing. Among about 210,000 clones listed, 89% were seen once. The sequencing input was peripheral blood. The receptors shown here come from a woman between 40 and 55 years old with acute or convalescent COVID-19.

The chain is built from TRBV18 and TRBJ1-2; tentatively, D is TRBD1 (5 bases). The CDR3 has 14 amino acids. The germline V gene encodes CDR1 KGHSH and CDR2 LQKENI. V dropped 1 base and J dropped 7 bases, with 13 bases sitting between them. CDR3 loop: CASSPRAGVSGYTF. The CDR3 DNA reads as TGTGCCAGCTCACCACGAGCGGGGGTGAGTGGCTACACCTTC.

The V and J genes are TRBV11-2 and TRBJ1-1; D possibly corresponds to TRBD1 (5 bases). Germline CDR1 and CDR2: SGHAT and FQNNGV. The V end lost 4 bases, the J end lost 3 bases, and 18 bases lay between the germline ends. This CDR3 spans 16 amino acids. CDR3 in DNA: TGTGCCAGCAGCTCTCTCCGTGGGGGGTGGGACACTGAAGCTTTCTTT. It is translated as CASSSLRGGWDTEAFF.

This rearrangement joins TRBV5-4 to TRBJ1-4; maybe TRBD1 (6 bases). With 2 bases removed from V and 3 bases from J, the gap between germline ends came to 14 bases. The V gene's germline CDR1 is SGHNT and CDR2 YYREEE (reference sequence). This CDR3 is built from 16 residues. CDR3 DNA: TGTGCCAGCAGCTTAACAGGGCTCGGGGCTAATGAAAAACTGTTTTTT. This sequence encodes CASSLTGLGANEKLFF.

The chain links TRBV10-2 to TRBJ2-2, with 11 bases that match TRBD1. With V trimmed by 7 bases and J by 6 bases, 10 bases remained unmatched. The germline gives CDR1 WSHSY, CDR2 SAAADI. This CDR3 is 16 amino acids long. The CDR3 reads CASIGGTGGSPGELFF. CDR3 DNA: TGCGCCAGCATCGGGGGGACAGGGGGGAGCCCCGGGGAGCTGTTTTTT.

The chain recombines TRBV19 with TRBJ1-6, with D tentatively TRBD1 (6 bases). The germline gives CDR1 LNHDA, CDR2 SQIVND (reference sequence). CDR3 length: 14 residues. Trimming cost V 5 bases and J 8 bases, with 13 bases left between them. The CDR3 here is CASSDWGLHSPLHF. CDR3 DNA sequence: TGTGCCAGTAGTGACTGGGGGCTCCATTCACCCCTCCACTTT.

The V and J genes are TRBV4-1 and TRBJ1-3; D uncertain. The CDR3 runs 14 residues. With 3 bases removed from V and 4 bases from J, the gap between germline ends came to 10 bases. Per the germline V gene, CDR1 is MGHRA and CDR2 is YSYEKL. CDR3 DNA: TGCGCCAGCAGCCACACGACGGGGGGAAACACCATATATTTT. It yields the protein CASSHTTGGNTIYF.

This chain joins TRBV5-6 and TRBJ1-3; the match to TRBD1 covers 7 bases. Germline CDR1 is SGHDT and CDR2 is YYEEEE. The V segment lost 4 bases and the J segment 0 bases; nucleotides outside the gene matches: 7. This CDR3 spans 16 amino acids. The CDR3 sequence is CASSAARGFSGNTIYF. CDR3 DNA sequence: TGTGCCAGCAGCGCGGCCAGGGGGTTCTCTGGAAACACCATATATTTT. Supplemented by reference TRBV5-6 and TRBJ1-3, the full variable domain reads DAGVTQSPTHLIKTRGQQVTLRCSPKSGHDTVSWYQQALGQGPQFIFQYYEEEERQRGNFPDRFSGHQFPNYSSELNVNALLLGDSALYLCASSAARGFSGNTIYFGEGSWLTVV.

This sequence joins TRBV5-1 and TRBJ1-6; D is unclear. V was shortened by 4 bases and J by 2 bases, with 4 bases between the two germline ends. The length of the CDR3 is 13 residues. The germline CDR1 and CDR2 sequences are SGHRS and YFSETQ. The CDR3 nucleotides are TGCGCCAGCAGCCCAGCCTATAATTCACCCCTCCACTTT. Amino acid sequence: CASSPAYNSPLHF.

Remarks on this clone: Other nucleotide sequences from this sample produce the same CDR3. V and J are TRBV15 and TRBJ1-2; tentatively, D is TRBD1 (6 bases). From germline, CDR1 is LNHNV and CDR2 YYDKDF (reference sequence). V lost 0 bases and J 4 bases, leaving 9 bases between the germline ends. The CDR3 contains 14 residues. CDR3 nucleotides: TGTGCCACCAGCAGAGACCAGGGGAGCTATGGCTACACCTTC. Residues: CATSRDQGSYGYTF. The variable domain in full, with the rest retrieved from reference TRBV15 and TRBJ1-2, is DAMVIQNPRYQVTQFGKPVTLSCSQTLNHNVMYWYQQKSSQAPKLLFHYYDKDFNNEADTPDNFQSRRPNTSFCFLDIRSPGLGDTAMYLCATSRDQGSYGYTFGSGTRLTVV.

This clone was found once. The rearrangement joins TRBV6-6 to TRBJ1-6, with a weak D call TRBD1 (5 bases). Between the trimmed V and J ends, which lost 2 bases and 6 bases, there was a span of 14 bases. Germline V CDR1 and CDR2: MNHNY, SVGAGI (reference sequence). This CDR3 comprises 16 residues. CDR3 sequence (DNA): TGTGCCAGCAGTTACAACCAGGGAAAGAGTAATTCACCCCTCCACTTT. It encodes CASSYNQGKSNSPLHF.